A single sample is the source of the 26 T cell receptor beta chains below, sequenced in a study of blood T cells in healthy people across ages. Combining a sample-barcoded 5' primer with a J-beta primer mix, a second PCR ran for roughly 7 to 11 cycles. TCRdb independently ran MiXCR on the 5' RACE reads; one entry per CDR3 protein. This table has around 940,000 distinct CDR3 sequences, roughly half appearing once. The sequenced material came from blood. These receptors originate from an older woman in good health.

CDR3 coding DNA: TGCGCCAGCAGCCCGCTTTTGCGGGGAGCCAATGAGCAGTTCTTC. Protein product: CASSPLLRGANEQFF. The chain combines TRBV5-1 with TRBJ2-1; TRBD2 might be the D (6 bases). V dropped 4 bases and J dropped 6 bases, with 17 bases sitting between them. This CDR3 is 15 amino acids long. CDR1 and CDR2 (germline): SGHRS, YFSETQ.

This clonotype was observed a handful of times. The chain's CDR3 is CASSQGSAYEQYF. For the CDR3, the DNA is TGTGCCAGCAGCCAGGGTAGCGCCTACGAGCAGTACTTC. The rearrangement uses TRBV3-1 and TRBJ2-7, with a tentative D call TRBD2 (5 bases). Germline assignment: CDR1 LGHDT and CDR2 YNNKEL (reference sequence). The CDR3 runs to 13 residues. With 3 bases removed from V and 2 bases from J, the gap between germline ends came to 8 bases.

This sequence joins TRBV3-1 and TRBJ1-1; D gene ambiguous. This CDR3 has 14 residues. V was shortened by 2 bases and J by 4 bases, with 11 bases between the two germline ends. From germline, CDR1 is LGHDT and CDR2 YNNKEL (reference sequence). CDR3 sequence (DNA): TGTGCCAGCAGCCAATATGTGCAGTCCACTGAAGCTTTCTTT. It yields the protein CASSQYVQSTEAFF.

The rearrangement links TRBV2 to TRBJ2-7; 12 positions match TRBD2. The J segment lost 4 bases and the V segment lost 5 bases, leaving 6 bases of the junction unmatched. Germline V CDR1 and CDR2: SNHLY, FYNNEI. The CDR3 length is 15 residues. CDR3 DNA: TGTGCCAGCAGTCGACTAGCGGGAGTTATGTACGAGCAGTACTTC. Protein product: CASSRLAGVMYEQYF.

The CDR3 DNA reads TGTGCCATCAGTGAGTGGCCAAGCAACGAGCAGTACTTC. It encodes CAISEWPSNEQYF. The chain joins TRBV10-3 to TRBJ2-4; D is ambiguous. The end of the DNA fits TRBJ2-7 better, so the J call may be wrong. Germline V gene lookup returns CDR1 ENHRY and CDR2 SYGVKD. CDR3 size: 13 residues.

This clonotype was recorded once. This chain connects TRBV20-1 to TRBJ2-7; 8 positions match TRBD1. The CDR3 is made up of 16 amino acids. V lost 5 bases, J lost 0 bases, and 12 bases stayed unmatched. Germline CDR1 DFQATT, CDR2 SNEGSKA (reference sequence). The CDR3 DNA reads TGCAGTGCTCCCCTACCCCCGGACAGGGTCTCCTACGAGCAGTACTTC. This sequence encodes CSAPLPPDRVSYEQYF.

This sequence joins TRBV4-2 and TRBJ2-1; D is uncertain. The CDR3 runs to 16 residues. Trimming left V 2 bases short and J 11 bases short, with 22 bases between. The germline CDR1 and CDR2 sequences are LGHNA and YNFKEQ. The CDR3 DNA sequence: TGTGCCAGCAGCCAAACCACAAGGTATAGTTCGGTAAAGCAGTTCTTC. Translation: CASSQTTRYSSVKQFF.

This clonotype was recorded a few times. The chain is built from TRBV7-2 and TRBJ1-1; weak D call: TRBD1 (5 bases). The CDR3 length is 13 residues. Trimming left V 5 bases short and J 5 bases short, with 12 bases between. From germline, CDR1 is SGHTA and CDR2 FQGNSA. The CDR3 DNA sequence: TGTGCCAGCAGCGTTGGGGCGGGTACTGAAGCTTTCTTT. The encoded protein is CASSVGAGTEAFF.

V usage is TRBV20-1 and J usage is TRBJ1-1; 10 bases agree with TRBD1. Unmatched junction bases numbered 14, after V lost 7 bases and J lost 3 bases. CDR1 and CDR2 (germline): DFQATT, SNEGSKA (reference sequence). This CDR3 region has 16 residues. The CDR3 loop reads CSDVNPDRGLYTEAFF. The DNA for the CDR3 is TGCAGTGACGTAAATCCCGACAGGGGGCTATACACTGAAGCTTTCTTT.

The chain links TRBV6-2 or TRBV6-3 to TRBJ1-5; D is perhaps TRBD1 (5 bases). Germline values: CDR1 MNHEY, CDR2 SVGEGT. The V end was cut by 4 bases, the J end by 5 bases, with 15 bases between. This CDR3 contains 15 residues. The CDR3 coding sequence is TGTGCCAGCAGTTCCAGGGCGGCGCCGGATCAGCCCCAGCATTTT. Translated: CASSSRAAPDQPQHF.

The DNA for the CDR3 is TGCAGTGCTCCTCCACAGGGGAGATTTTCCTACGAGCAGTACTTC. It translates to CSAPPQGRFSYEQYF. The V gene is TRBV20-1, the J gene TRBJ2-4; 7 bases fit TRBD1. Matching the DNA end better, TRBJ2-7 makes the J call doubtful. Germline V gene lookup returns CDR1 DFQATT and CDR2 SNEGSKA (reference sequence). The CDR3 sequence is 15 residues long.

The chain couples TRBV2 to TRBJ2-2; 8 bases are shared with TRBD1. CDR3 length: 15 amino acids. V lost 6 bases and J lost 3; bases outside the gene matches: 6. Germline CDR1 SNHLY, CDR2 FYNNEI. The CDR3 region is CASRATGAYTGELFF. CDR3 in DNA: TGTGCCAGCAGGGCGACAGGGGCCTACACCGGGGAGCTGTTTTTT.

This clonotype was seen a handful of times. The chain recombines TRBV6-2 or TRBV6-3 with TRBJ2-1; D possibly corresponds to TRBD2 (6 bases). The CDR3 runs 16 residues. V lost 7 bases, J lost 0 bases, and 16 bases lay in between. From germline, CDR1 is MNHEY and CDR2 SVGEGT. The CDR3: CASIPLGGDSYNEQFF. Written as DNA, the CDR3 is TGTGCCAGCATCCCCCTCGGGGGAGACTCCTACAATGAGCAGTTCTTC.

This CDR3 is CASSPERSGNTIYF. The CDR3 nucleotides are TGCGCCAGCAGCCCCGAAAGATCTGGAAACACCATATATTTT. V usage is TRBV5-1 and J usage is TRBJ1-3; no clear D gene. Trimming shortened V by 4 bases and J by 1 base, and 9 bases separated the two germline ends. Germline CDR1 SGHRS, CDR2 YFSETQ. The length of the CDR3 is 14 residues.

The CDR3 sequence is CASSSGEGDTQYF. CDR3 in DNA: TGTGCCAGCAGCTCCGGCGAGGGAGATACGCAGTATTTT. The rearrangement joins TRBV4-2 to TRBJ2-3; tentatively, D is TRBD2 (5 bases). With 5 bases removed from V and 5 bases from J, the gap between germline ends came to 11 bases. Germline V gene data show CDR1 as LGHNA and CDR2 as YNFKEQ. There are 13 residues in the CDR3.

The CDR3 DNA reads TGTGCCACCAGTGAGACAGGGGGACGTTACGAGCAGTACTTC. Its translation: CATSETGGRYEQYF. The chain recombines TRBV24-1 with TRBJ2-5, with TRBD1 matching over 9 bases. The better agreement between TRBJ2-7 and the DNA end casts doubt on the J call. The CDR3 runs 14 residues. Germline assignment: CDR1 KGHDR and CDR2 SFDVKD.

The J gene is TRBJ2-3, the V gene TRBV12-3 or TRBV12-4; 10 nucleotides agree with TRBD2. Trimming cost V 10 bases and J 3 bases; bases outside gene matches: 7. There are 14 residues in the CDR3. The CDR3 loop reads CATGTSGETDTQYF. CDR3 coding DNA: TGTGCCACGGGTACTAGCGGGGAAACAGATACGCAGTATTTT.

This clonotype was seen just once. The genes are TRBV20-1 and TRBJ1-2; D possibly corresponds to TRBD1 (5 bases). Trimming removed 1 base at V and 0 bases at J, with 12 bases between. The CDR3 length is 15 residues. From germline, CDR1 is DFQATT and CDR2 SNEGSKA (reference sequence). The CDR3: CSARAGSHANYGYTF. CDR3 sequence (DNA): TGCAGTGCTAGAGCAGGGTCTCACGCTAACTATGGCTACACCTTC.

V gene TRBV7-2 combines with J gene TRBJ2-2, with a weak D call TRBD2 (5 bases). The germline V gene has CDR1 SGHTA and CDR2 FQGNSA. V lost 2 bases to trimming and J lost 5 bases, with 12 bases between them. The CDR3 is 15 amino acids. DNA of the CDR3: TGTGCCAGCAGCTTAAACGGGGTGGGGACCGGGGAGCTGTTTTTT. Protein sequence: CASSLNGVGTGELFF.

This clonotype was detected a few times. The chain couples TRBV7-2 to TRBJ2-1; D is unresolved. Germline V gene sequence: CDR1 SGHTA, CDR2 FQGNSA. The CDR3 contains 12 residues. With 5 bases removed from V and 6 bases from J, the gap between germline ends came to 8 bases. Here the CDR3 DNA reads TGTGCCAGCAGCAGTAACTTCAATGAGCAGTTCTTC. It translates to CASSSNFNEQFF.

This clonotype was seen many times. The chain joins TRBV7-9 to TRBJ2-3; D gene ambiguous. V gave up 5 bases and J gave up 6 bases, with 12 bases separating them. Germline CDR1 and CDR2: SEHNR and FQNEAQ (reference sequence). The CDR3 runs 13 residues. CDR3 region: CASSPLQADTQYF. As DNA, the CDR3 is TGTGCCAGCAGCCCTCTCCAGGCGGATACGCAGTATTTT. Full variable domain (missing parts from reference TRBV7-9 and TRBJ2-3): DTGVSQNPRHKITKRGQNVTFRCDPISEHNRLYWYRQTLGQGPEFLTYFQNEAQLEKSRLLSDRFSAERPKGSFSTLEIQRTEQGDSAMYLCASSPLQADTQYFGPGTRLTVL.

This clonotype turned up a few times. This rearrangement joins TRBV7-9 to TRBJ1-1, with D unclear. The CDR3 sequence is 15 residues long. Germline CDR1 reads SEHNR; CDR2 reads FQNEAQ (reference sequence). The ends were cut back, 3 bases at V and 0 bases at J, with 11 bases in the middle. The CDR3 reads CASSFENFMNTEAFF. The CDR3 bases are TGTGCCAGCAGCTTTGAAAATTTTATGAACACTGAAGCTTTCTTT.

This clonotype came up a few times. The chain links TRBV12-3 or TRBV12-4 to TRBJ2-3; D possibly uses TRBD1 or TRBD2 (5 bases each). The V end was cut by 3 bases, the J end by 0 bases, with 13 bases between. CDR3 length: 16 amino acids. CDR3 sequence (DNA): TGTGCCAGCAGTTTTAGTCGGGGCACTAGCACAGATACGCAGTATTTT. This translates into CASSFSRGTSTDTQYF.

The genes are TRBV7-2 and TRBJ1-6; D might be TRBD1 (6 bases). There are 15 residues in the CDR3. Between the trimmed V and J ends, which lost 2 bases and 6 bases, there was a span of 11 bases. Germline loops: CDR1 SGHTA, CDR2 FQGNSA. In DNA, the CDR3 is TGTGCCAGCAGCTTAAAAGGGGGGAGTAATTCACCCCTCCACTTT. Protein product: CASSLKGGSNSPLHF.

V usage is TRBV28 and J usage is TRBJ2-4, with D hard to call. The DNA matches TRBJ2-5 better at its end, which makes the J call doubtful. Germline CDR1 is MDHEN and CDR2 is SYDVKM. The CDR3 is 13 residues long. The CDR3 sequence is CASSWRLQETQYF. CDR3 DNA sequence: TGTGCCAGCAGTTGGAGACTCCAAGAGACCCAGTACTTC.

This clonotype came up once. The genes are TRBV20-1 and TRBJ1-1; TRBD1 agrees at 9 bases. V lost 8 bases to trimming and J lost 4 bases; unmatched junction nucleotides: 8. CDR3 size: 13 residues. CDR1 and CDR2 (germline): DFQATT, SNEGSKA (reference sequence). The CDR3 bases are TGCAGTTTTCCGGGACAGGGAGGCACTGAAGCTTTCTTT. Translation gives CSFPGQGGTEAFF.